This T cell receptor beta chain derives from a study of glioma-infiltrating T cells after dendritic cell vaccination. Some clones are missing from TCRdb's copy, which holds only in-frame ones; the method was immunoSEQ multiplex PCR. This table has about 100,000 clones, over 60% appearing once. The receptor's source is a human donor with glioblastoma. This specimen consisted of blood, obtained before dendritic cell vaccination.

CDR3 bases: TGTGCCATCATGAGACAGGGAAGCTCTGGAAACACCATATATTTT. The encoded protein is CAIMRQGSSGNTIYF. V is TRBV10-3 and J is TRBJ1-3; 7 nucleotides line up with TRBD1. In germline, CDR1 is ENHRY, CDR2 SYGVKD. The CDR3 loop spans 15 amino acids. V lost 7 bases and J lost 0; bases outside the gene matches: 6.